This TCR beta chain was profiled in a study of cytomegalovirus exposure and HLA in healthy donors. The CDR3 runs to 13 residues. Germline trimming cut 3 bases from V and 2 bases from J; bases unmatched to any gene: 2. CDR1 is SGHDT, CDR2 YYEEEE, per germline. This clone was seen a few times. The table came from immunoSEQ multiplex PCR; TCRdb's copy has only in-frame clones and leaves some out. Of 100,000 to 150,000 clones listed, 80% to 90% are singletons. The rearrangement links TRBV5-6 to TRBJ2-7; TRBD1 matches 7 bases. Source material: PBMCs. This sequence was found in a woman aged 18 to 35 in good health and CMV-seronegative. The CDR3 reads CASSSGTAYEQYF. DNA for the CDR3: TGTGCCAGCAGCTCCGGGACAGCCTACGAGCAGTACTTC.